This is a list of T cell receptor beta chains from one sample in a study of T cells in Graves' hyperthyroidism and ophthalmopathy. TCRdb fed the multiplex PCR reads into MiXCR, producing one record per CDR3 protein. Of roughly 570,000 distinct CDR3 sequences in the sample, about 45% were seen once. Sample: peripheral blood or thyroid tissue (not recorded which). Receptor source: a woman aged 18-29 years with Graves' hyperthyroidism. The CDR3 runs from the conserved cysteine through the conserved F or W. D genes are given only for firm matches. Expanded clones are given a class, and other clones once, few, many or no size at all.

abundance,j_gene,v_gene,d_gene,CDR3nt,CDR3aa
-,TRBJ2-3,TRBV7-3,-,TGTGCCAGCAGCTCCCCCCCACGAGATACGCAGTATTTT,CASSSPPRDTQYF
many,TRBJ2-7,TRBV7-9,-,TGTGCCAGCAGCTTCGTTCAGGGGTCCTACGAGCAGTACTTC,CASSFVQGSYEQYF
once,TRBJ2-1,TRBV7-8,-,TGTGCCAGCAGCCCTATGACCCTCTACCGGGAGTCCAACAATGAGCAGTTCTTC,CASSPMTLYRESNNEQFF
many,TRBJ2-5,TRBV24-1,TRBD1,TGTGCCACGACCGACAGGGGGGAAGAGACCCAGTACTTC,CATTDRGEETQYF
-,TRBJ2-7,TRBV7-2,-,TGTGCCAGCAGCCCTCGCCTCCCAATTAGGGGGACCGGTCGCCACGAGCAGTACTTC,CASSPRLPIRGTGRHEQYF
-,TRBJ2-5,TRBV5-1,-,TGCGCCAGCGGAGGGGGAGAGACCCAGTACTTC,CASGGGETQYF
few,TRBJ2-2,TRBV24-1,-,TGTGCCACCAGTGATTTGGGGGGTAGTACCGGGGAGCTGTTTTTT,CATSDLGGSTGELFF
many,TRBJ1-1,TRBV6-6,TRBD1,TGTGCCAGCAGGCGACAGGGGGCTGAAGCTTTCTTT,CASRRQGAEAFF
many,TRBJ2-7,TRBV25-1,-,TGTGCCAGCAGTGACCCTGGAACCTACGAGCAGTACTTC,CASSDPGTYEQYF
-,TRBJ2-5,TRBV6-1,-,TGTGCCAGCAGTGAAGAGGGCGGGGCCCTAGGTAAAGAGACCCAGTACTTC,CASSEEGGALGKETQYF
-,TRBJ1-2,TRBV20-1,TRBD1,TGCAGTGCTAGTCAGGGGGCTGGAAACACCTTC,CSASQGAGNTF
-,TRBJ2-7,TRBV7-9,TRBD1,TGTGCCAGCAGCCAAGACAGGGGGCAAGGTTGGCAGTACTTC,CASSQDRGQGWQYF
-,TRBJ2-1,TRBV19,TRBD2,TGTGCCAGTAGTCCCAGGGGGACTAGCGGGACCTACAATGAGCAGTTCTTC,CASSPRGTSGTYNEQFF
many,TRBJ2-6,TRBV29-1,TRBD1,TGCAGCGTTGAAGAGACCCCCGGGACAGGGACCTCTGGGGCCAACGTCCTGACTTTC,CSVEETPGTGTSGANVLTF
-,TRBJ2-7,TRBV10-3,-,TGTGCCATCAGAGCGGAATCCTACGAGCAGTACTTC,CAIRAESYEQYF
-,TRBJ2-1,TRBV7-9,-,TGTGCCAGCAGCTTATCCAGATGGCAGTTCTTC,CASSLSRWQFF